The 24 T cell receptor beta chains in this list originate from one sample, sequenced in a study of T cells in Graves' hyperthyroidism and ophthalmopathy. Regions amplified from RNA transcripts were the TCR beta CDR3 regions. With the HTBI primer set, the TCR CDR3 went through a first round of RT-PCR. MiXCR was run by TCRdb on the multiplex PCR reads, yielding one entry per CDR3 protein. This sample has around 300,000 distinct CDR3 sequences, with about 20% found just once. The specimen was blood. These receptors were taken from a man aged 30 to 39 with Graves' ophthalmopathy.

The chain uses TRBV6-1 and TRBJ2-7; the match to TRBD1 covers 8 bases. This CDR3 has 14 amino acids. CDR1 MNHNS and CDR2 SASEGT come from the germline V gene. J was trimmed by 4 bases and V by 6 bases; bases with no gene match: 8. The CDR3 bases are TGTGCCAGCAGCCAAGACAGGGGATGGTACGAGCAGTACTTC. This translates into CASSQDRGWYEQYF.

The genes are TRBV5-1 and TRBJ1-6; D is undetermined. Germline CDR1 and CDR2: SGHRS and YFSETQ. CDR3 length: 14 amino acids. Trimming took off 4 bases at V and 5 bases at J, with 10 bases between the two ends. CDR3: CASSTTCNNSPLHF. CDR3 DNA sequence: TGCGCCAGCAGCACGACGTGCAATAATTCACCCCTCCACTTT. Full variable domain (outside the CDR3, taken from reference TRBV5-1 and TRBJ1-6): KAGVTQTPRYLIKTRGQQVTLSCSPISGHRSVSWYQQTPGQGLQFLFEYFSETQRNKGNFPGRFSGRQFSNSRSEMNVSTLELGDSALYLCASSTTCNNSPLHFGNGTRLTVT.

J is TRBJ2-7 and V is TRBV20-1, with 10 bases aligning to TRBD1. V trimming: 4 bases; J trimming: 3 bases; junction bases outside the gene matches: 9. Germline loops: CDR1 DFQATT, CDR2 SNEGSKA (reference sequence). The CDR3 has 15 amino acids. The CDR3 region has the DNA TGCAGTGCTACCCGGGACAGGGGACTTCTCTACGAGCAGTACTTC. Its protein is CSATRDRGLLYEQYF.

In this sample, this clonotype turned up many times. The chain recombines TRBV9 with TRBJ2-5; D uncertain. The germline gives CDR1 SGDLS, CDR2 YYNGEE. The CDR3 totals 15 residues. V was pared by 3 bases and J by 4 bases, with 16 bases between. CDR3 sequence reads: CASSATEVARETQYF. The CDR3 nucleotides are TGTGCCAGCAGCGCTACCGAGGTGGCTCGAGAGACCCAGTACTTC.

This clonotype was seen a handful of times. The chain recombines TRBV3-1 with TRBJ1-6; 9 bases are shared with TRBD1. J gave up 15 bases and V 4 bases, and 10 bases lay outside the gene matches. Germline lookup yields CDR1 LGHDT and CDR2 YNNKEL (reference sequence). This CDR3 is built from 14 residues. The CDR3 loop is CASSLRTGDVSLHF. The CDR3 DNA follows: TGTGCCAGCAGCCTCAGGACAGGGGACGTTAGCCTCCACTTT.

This clonotype came up many times. This chain connects TRBV30 to TRBJ2-1, with TRBD2 matching over 12 bases. There are 14 residues in the CDR3. J gave up 3 bases and V 4 bases, and 1 base lay outside the gene matches. CDR1 is GTSNPN, CDR2 SVGIG, per germline (reference sequence). Here the CDR3 reads CAWKTSGSYNEQFF. For the CDR3, the DNA is TGTGCCTGGAAGACTAGCGGGAGCTACAATGAGCAGTTCTTC. Supplemented by reference TRBV30 and TRBJ2-1, the full variable domain reads SQTIHQWPATLVQPVGSPLSLECTVEGTSNPNLYWYRQAAGRGLQLLFYSVGIGQISSEVPQNLSASRPQDRQFILSSKKLLLSDSGFYLCAWKTSGSYNEQFFGPGTRLTVL.

The genes are TRBV15 and TRBJ2-7, with no clear D. The CDR3 spans 13 residues. The germline V gene encodes CDR1 LNHNV and CDR2 YYDKDF (reference sequence). V lost 6 bases and J lost 0, with 9 bases in between. CDR3: CATSGGDSYEQYF. The CDR3 region has the DNA TGTGCCACCAGTGGCGGAGACTCCTACGAGCAGTACTTC.

J is TRBJ2-7 and V is TRBV14; 11 bases are shared with TRBD2. V dropped 3 bases and J dropped 3; count of bases not matched to a gene: 4. CDR1 is SGHDN, CDR2 FVKESK, per germline. The CDR3 has 15 residues. The CDR3 nucleotides read TGTGCCAGCAGCCACAGACTAGCGGGAATCTACGAGCAGTACTTC. This encodes CASSHRLAGIYEQYF.

This clonotype was seen once. The chain couples TRBV20-1 to TRBJ2-1; 11 bases are a match to TRBD2. CDR3 length equals 16 residues. CDR1 is DFQATT and CDR2 is SNEGSKA in the germline V gene (reference sequence). The J segment lost 2 bases and the V segment lost 4 bases, leaving 7 bases of the junction unmatched. CDR3 nucleotides: TGCAGTGCTACGGGACTAGCGGCGGGGACCTACAATGAGCAGTTCTTC. Protein: CSATGLAAGTYNEQFF.

The gene calls are TRBV28 and TRBJ2-1; D may be TRBD2 (6 bases). The V end lost 2 bases, the J end lost 5 bases, and 13 bases lay between the germline ends. The germline gives CDR1 MDHEN, CDR2 SYDVKM. This CDR3 is built from 15 residues. CDR3 nucleotide sequence: TGTGCCAGCAGTTTAGGAGGGAGGTTCGACAATGAGCAGTTCTTC. Amino acid sequence: CASSLGGRFDNEQFF.

The gene calls are TRBV7-3 and TRBJ2-1, with 12 bases that match TRBD2. Germline V gives CDR1 SGHTA, CDR2 FQGTGA. The ends lost 7 bases at V and 1 base at J; junction bases unmatched: 2. The CDR3 contains 15 residues. The CDR3 DNA reads TGTGCCAGCACCCTAGCGGGAGGGTCCTACAATGAGCAGTTCTTC. Protein: CASTLAGGSYNEQFF.

With respect to this clonotype: Because it lacks the conserved phenylalanine or tryptophan at the end, this CDR3 is likely a read error. This chain links TRBV28 with TRBJ2-7; 7 bases agree with TRBD2. From germline, CDR1 is MDHEN and CDR2 SYDVKM. Losses at the gene ends were 6 bases for V and 0 bases for J; bases not matched to a gene: 11. CDR3 length: 16 residues. The DNA for the CDR3 is TGTGCCAGCAGCCTTTTAGCGGGTGGGTTCTCCTACGAGCAGTACCTC. It specifies CASSLLAGGFSYEQYL.

This clonotype was detected a few times. The CDR3 sequence is CASSPPTVENIQYF. CDR3 in DNA: TGTGCCAGCTCACCACCGACAGTAGAAAACATTCAGTACTTC. The chain joins TRBV18 to TRBJ2-4; possible D gene TRBD1, 5 bases. This CDR3 region has 14 residues. Trimming left V 0 bases short and J 5 bases short, with 8 bases between. Germline assignment: CDR1 KGHSH and CDR2 LQKENI.

This clonotype was picked up a small number of times. This rearrangement joins TRBV6-5 to TRBJ2-7; D may correspond to TRBD1 or TRBD2 (5 bases each). Trimming took off 2 bases at V and 7 bases at J, with 15 bases between the two ends. Germline loops: CDR1 MNHEY, CDR2 SVGAGI. The CDR3 consists of 14 residues. The CDR3 spells CASSYAVGTGEQYF. As DNA, the CDR3 is TGTGCCAGCAGTTACGCGGTCGGGACGGGAGAGCAGTACTTC.

There are many counts of this clonotype. The chain links TRBV24-1 to TRBJ2-7; no reliable D call. The CDR3 runs 12 residues. Germline lookup yields CDR1 KGHDR and CDR2 SFDVKD. V was trimmed by 4 bases and J by 4 bases, leaving 7 bases between them. The CDR3 loop is CATSDDGYEQYF. The DNA of the CDR3 is TGTGCCACCAGTGACGACGGGTACGAGCAGTACTTC.

This clonotype was observed a handful of times. The J gene is TRBJ2-1, the V gene TRBV15, with TRBD2 identical over 8 bases. The V and J ends lost 10 bases and 4 bases, in that order; junction bases with no gene match: 9. CDR1 is LNHNV and CDR2 is YYDKDF in the germline V gene (reference sequence). The CDR3 is 14 amino acids. The CDR3 here is CAIGETSDYNEQFF. The CDR3 DNA sequence: TGTGCCATCGGCGAGACTAGCGATTACAATGAGCAGTTCTTC.

This rearrangement joins TRBV7-9 to TRBJ2-7; maybe TRBD2 (6 bases). The CDR3 consists of 16 residues. Germline values: CDR1 SEHNR, CDR2 FQNEAQ (reference sequence). With 2 bases removed from V and 2 bases from J, the gap between germline ends came to 16 bases. The CDR3 DNA sequence: TGTGCCAGCAGCTTATCCGGGCTGGGGAGGACCTACGAGCAGTACTTC. Protein product: CASSLSGLGRTYEQYF.

This clonotype was picked up a small number of times. The chain uses TRBV6-1 and TRBJ1-1; 10 positions agree with TRBD1. V was pared by 6 bases and J by 10 bases, with 5 bases of the junction left unmatched. CDR3 size: 12 residues. Germline V gene data show CDR1 as MNHNS and CDR2 as SASEGT. The CDR3 protein is CASSPGQGGAFF. The CDR3 DNA is TGTGCCAGCAGCCCTGGACAGGGGGGAGCTTTCTTT.

There are a few counts of this clonotype. V gene TRBV6-1 combines with J gene TRBJ2-2, with TRBD1 as a possible D gene (5 bases). CDR1 and CDR2 (germline): MNHNS, SASEGT. V was clipped by 6 bases and J by 4 bases, with 9 bases between them. The CDR3 extends over 13 amino acids. CDR3 protein: CASRQGVTGELFF. CDR3 sequence (DNA): TGTGCCAGCAGGCAGGGTGTCACCGGGGAGCTGTTTTTT.

The chain joins TRBV6-2 or TRBV6-3 to TRBJ2-2; TRBD1 matches 8 bases. V lost 10 bases, J lost 2 bases, and 9 bases stayed unmatched. Germline-derived CDR1 and CDR2 are MNHEY and SVGEGT. The CDR3 is 15 amino acids. CDR3 residues: CATKTGQDNTGELFF. The DNA for the CDR3 is TGTGCCACCAAAACGGGACAGGATAACACCGGGGAGCTGTTTTTT.

This clonotype turned up a few times. This chain joins TRBV29-1 and TRBJ2-2, with TRBD2 as a possible D gene (6 bases). The germline gives CDR1 SQVTM, CDR2 ANQGSEA. The CDR3 runs to 13 residues. The V and J ends lost 7 bases and 6 bases respectively, with 15 bases between them. CDR3 residues: CSAGTRRAGELFF. The CDR3 bases are TGCAGCGCCGGGACCAGGAGGGCCGGGGAGCTGTTTTTT.

The chain employs TRBV3-1 and TRBJ2-3; no clear D. CDR1 and CDR2 (germline): LGHDT, YNNKEL (reference sequence). The CDR3 has 13 residues. V gave up 6 bases and J gave up 6 bases, with 13 bases separating them. The CDR3, as DNA: TGTGCCAGCAGTTTAGTACGCCGGGATACGCAGTATTTT. This codes for CASSLVRRDTQYF.

This clonotype came up many times. The chain couples TRBV10-3 to TRBJ2-7, with a weak D call TRBD2 (5 bases). The CDR3 contains 15 residues. The V gene's germline CDR1 is ENHRY and CDR2 SYGVKD. The V end lost 2 bases, the J end lost 0 bases, and 11 bases lay between the germline ends. The CDR3 DNA sequence: TGTGCCATCAGTGAGGGGAGCTATAGCTCCTACGAGCAGTACTTC. Translating it yields CAISEGSYSSYEQYF.

This clonotype was seen at least ten times. The chain links TRBV3-1 to TRBJ2-1; 9 nucleotides match TRBD2. V lost 4 bases, J lost 7 bases, and 8 bases stayed unmatched. Germline V CDR1 and CDR2: LGHDT, YNNKEL (reference sequence). The CDR3 contains 15 residues. The CDR3: CASSPSGAATNEQFF. For the CDR3, the DNA is TGTGCCAGCAGCCCTAGCGGGGCCGCTACAAATGAGCAGTTCTTC.